Below, 29 T cell receptor beta chains from the same sample are listed, as sequenced in a study of metastatic and nonmetastatic thyroid tumors. Not a single patient had been given any form of treatment at any point before undergoing thyroid surgery. With MiXCR, TCRdb reprocessed the PCR reads. The sample has 11,000 to 15,000 clones; approximately 30% are singletons. Sequences were obtained from tumor tissue. These TCRs come from a female donor with papillary thyroid cancer or a benign thyroid nodule (not recorded which). Some clones in this sample may be carry-over from other donors' samples.

This clone was observed at least ten times. The chain has TRBV6-1 and TRBJ2-2, with D possibly matching TRBD1 (6 bases). The germline CDR1 and CDR2 sequences are MNHNS and SASEGT. V lost 4 bases and J 4 bases, leaving 16 bases between the germline ends. The CDR3 covers 16 residues. CDR3 DNA sequence: TGTGCCAGCAGTGGCGTTTGGAGGACAGCCACCGGGGAGCTGTTTTTT. Translated, it gives CASSGVWRTATGELFF.

This clone is classed as large. The rearrangement links TRBV19 to TRBJ2-1, with D possibly being TRBD1 (5 bases). The CDR3 runs 17 residues. The germline V and J ends were trimmed by 5 bases and 0 bases, with 17 bases remaining between them. CDR1 and CDR2 (germline): LNHDA, SQIVND (reference sequence). CDR3 nucleotide sequence: TGTGCCAGTAGTGACACACTCCCCAGGGTCTCCTACAATGAGCAGTTCTTC. It is translated as CASSDTLPRVSYNEQFF.

This clone was counted a few times. The chain employs TRBV24-1 and TRBJ2-7; D call uncertain. V dropped 4 bases and J dropped 0 bases, with 6 bases sitting between them. The CDR3 sequence is 13 residues long. The germline CDR1 and CDR2 sequences are KGHDR and SFDVKD. The CDR3 loop is CATSDRFSYEQYF. The DNA for the CDR3 is TGTGCCACCAGTGACAGGTTCTCCTACGAGCAGTACTTC.

The V gene is TRBV20-1, the J gene TRBJ1-1, with 8 bases identical to TRBD1. This CDR3 spans 14 amino acids. Germline CDR1 and CDR2: DFQATT and SNEGSKA (reference sequence). The V gene end was trimmed by 0 bases and the J gene end by 7 bases; junction bases not matched to a gene: 7. CDR3 protein: CSARDVQGEIEAFF. As DNA, the CDR3 is TGCAGTGCTAGAGATGTACAGGGGGAAATTGAAGCTTTCTTT.

This clone was detected many times. The J gene is TRBJ1-1, the V gene TRBV6-2 or TRBV6-3, with unresolved D. Germline V gene data show CDR1 as MNHEY and CDR2 as SVGEGT. The CDR3 has 13 amino acids. V was cut by 6 bases and J by 1 base, with 9 bases left in between. In nucleotides, the CDR3 is TGTGCCAGCAGCTTTCAGGAGAACACTGAAGCTTTCTTT. It specifies CASSFQENTEAFF.

The chain carries TRBV5-6 and TRBJ2-7; either TRBD1 or TRBD2 may fit D (5 bases each). The CDR3 is 17 residues long. Trimming removed 0 bases at V and 6 bases at J, with 22 bases between. In germline, CDR1 is SGHDT, CDR2 YYEEEE. The CDR3 region has the DNA TGTGCCAGCAGCTTGGCCGGATCAGGCTGGTCGAGGGGCGAGCAGTACTTC. It specifies CASSLAGSGWSRGEQYF.

This clone was detected only a few times. The J gene is TRBJ1-4, the V gene TRBV15; a weak D match, TRBD1 (6 bases). V was cut by 9 bases and J by 7 bases, with 18 bases left in between. The CDR3 sequence is 14 residues long. CDR1 is LNHNV and CDR2 is YYDKDF in the germline V gene (reference sequence). The DNA for the CDR3 is TGTGCCACTGGGGCCCAGGGGATAGGTGAAAAACTGTTTTTT. Protein product: CATGAQGIGEKLFF.

This chain connects TRBV5-4 to TRBJ1-1; D gene unclear. This CDR3 has 12 residues. Looked up from germline, CDR1 is SGHNT and CDR2 is YYREEE (reference sequence). Between the trimmed V and J ends, which lost 4 bases and 8 bases, there was a span of 12 bases. DNA for the CDR3: TGTGCCAGCAGCCATTTGGTTGGGGAAGCTTTCTTT. Protein sequence: CASSHLVGEAFF. The full variable domain, with the rest looked up from reference TRBV5-4 and TRBJ1-1, is ETGVTQSPTHLIKTRGQQVTLRCSSQSGHNTVSWYQQALGQGPQFIFQYYREEENGRGNFPPRFSGLQFPNYSSELNVNALELDDSALYLCASSHLVGEAFFGQGTRLTVV.

The chain has TRBV7-6 and TRBJ1-4; D remains unclear. Germline CDR1 reads SGHVS; CDR2 reads FNYEAQ. The CDR3 loop spans 15 amino acids. Trimming pared 5 bases from V and 8 bases from J, leaving 18 bases between. The CDR3 protein is CASSHRPWQEEKLFF. Written as DNA, the CDR3 is TGTGCCAGCAGCCACCGTCCGTGGCAGGAGGAAAAACTGTTTTTT.

The chain joins TRBV27 to TRBJ2-7, with unresolved D. The CDR3 covers 14 residues. Germline CDR1 is MNHEY and CDR2 is SMNVEV (reference sequence). Trimming stripped 5 bases from V and 7 bases from J, with 18 bases between. CDR3 sequence: CASSPRPETGEQYF. The CDR3 DNA reads TGTGCCAGCAGTCCCCGACCAGAGACGGGTGAGCAGTACTTC.

This clone was seen ten or more times. The chain uses TRBV11-1 and TRBJ2-3, with TRBD2 matching over 12 bases. J lost 6 bases, V lost 4 bases, and 14 bases had no gene match. The germline gives CDR1 SGHAT, CDR2 FQDESV (reference sequence). CDR3 size: 18 residues. Here the CDR3 reads CASSWGYQTSGSWDTQYF. The CDR3 DNA follows: TGTGCCAGCAGCTGGGGCTACCAGACTAGCGGGAGTTGGGATACGCAGTATTTT.

This clone was picked up a small number of times. This rearrangement joins TRBV2 to TRBJ1-3, with 7 bases aligning to TRBD1. This CDR3 contains 14 residues. The ends lost 9 bases at V and 0 bases at J; junction bases unmatched: 5. Germline CDR1 SNHLY, CDR2 FYNNEI. CDR3 in amino acids: CARNTGDSGNTIYF. Written as DNA, the CDR3 is TGTGCCAGAAATACAGGGGACTCTGGAAACACCATATATTTT.

V usage is TRBV14 and J usage is TRBJ1-4; the D is unclear. V gave up 5 bases and J gave up 5 bases, with 18 bases separating them. The germline V gene encodes CDR1 SGHDN and CDR2 FVKESK. The CDR3 runs 16 residues. In nucleotides, the CDR3 is TGTGCCAGCAGCTTACGGACGGGGATTCTAAATGAAAAACTGTTTTTT. Its protein is CASSLRTGILNEKLFF.

This clone was observed at least ten times. The V call is TRBV28, the J call TRBJ1-2; a possible D gene is TRBD1 (6 bases). The CDR3 runs 15 residues. V was cut by 5 bases and J by 5 bases, with 18 bases left in between. Germline V gene lookup returns CDR1 MDHEN and CDR2 SYDVKM. The CDR3 loop is CASSPNTGKKYGYTF. In DNA, the CDR3 is TGTGCCAGCAGTCCGAACACAGGGAAAAAGTATGGCTACACCTTC.

The chain uses TRBV20-1 and TRBJ2-7, with TRBD2 identical over 13 bases. CDR1 is DFQATT, CDR2 SNEGSKA, per germline (reference sequence). This CDR3 is 13 amino acids long. The junction had 5 bases not matched to a gene; V was cut back by 6 bases and J by 6 bases. The CDR3 DNA reads as TGCAGTGCCGGACTAGCGGGAGAGGTCGAGCAGTACTTC. This gives the protein CSAGLAGEVEQYF.

This clone is classed as medium-sized. The chain uses TRBV2 and TRBJ1-5; D unresolved. The germline CDR1 and CDR2 sequences are SNHLY and FYNNEI. The V end lost 5 bases, the J end lost 0 bases, and 11 bases lay between the germline ends. This CDR3 spans 15 amino acids. The CDR3 sequence is CASSLVPYSNQPQHF. CDR3 nucleotide sequence: TGTGCCAGCAGTCTCGTACCTTATAGCAATCAGCCCCAGCATTTT.

The chain couples TRBV20-1 to TRBJ2-3, with no clear D. From germline, CDR1 is DFQATT and CDR2 SNEGSKA (reference sequence). This CDR3 comprises 15 residues. Trimming pared 6 bases from V and 3 bases from J, leaving 19 bases between. The DNA of the CDR3 is TGCAGTGCCTTAGGTCCCCCTTTAGGGACAGATACGCAGTATTTT. Amino acids: CSALGPPLGTDTQYF.

This clone came up a few times. Sequence at one end of the junction differs from germline and may be a read error. In nucleotides, the CDR3 is TGTGCCAGCAGTGACGGCTCTGGGACCAACGTCCTTACTTTC. This gives the protein CASSDGSGTNVLTF. The rearrangement uses TRBV6-1 and TRBJ2-6, with D possibly being TRBD1 or TRBD2 (5 bases each). CDR1 is MNHNS, CDR2 SASEGT, per germline. The CDR3 loop spans 14 amino acids.

This clone is labeled medium-sized (0.01 to 0.1%). The V and J genes are TRBV20-1 and TRBJ2-3, with 11 bases that match TRBD1. The V gene's germline CDR1 is DFQATT and CDR2 SNEGSKA (reference sequence). This CDR3 region has 13 residues. The CDR3 loop reads CSAGQGGTDTQYF. DNA of the CDR3: TGCAGCGCGGGACAGGGGGGCACAGATACGCAGTATTTT.

There are many counts of this clone. This chain links TRBV5-4 with TRBJ1-4; D gene unclear. CDR3 length: 15 residues. The V end was cut by 4 bases, the J end by 1 base, with 11 bases between. Germline lookup yields CDR1 SGHNT and CDR2 YYREEE (reference sequence). The chain's CDR3 is CASSDVEGTNEKLFF. The CDR3 DNA sequence: TGTGCCAGCAGCGACGTCGAAGGAACTAATGAAAAACTGTTTTTT.

This clone was picked up a small number of times. Sequence at one end of the junction differs from germline and may be a read error. The chain combines TRBV5-1 with TRBJ2-3; TRBD1 matches at 11 bases. The CDR3 is 16 amino acids. The germline V gene has CDR1 SGHRS and CDR2 YFSETQ. CDR3 region: CASSLFGTGGPDTQYF. The CDR3 DNA follows: TGCGCCAGCAGCTTGTTCGGGACAGGGGGTCCGGATACGCAGTATTTC. The variable domain in full, with the rest retrieved from reference TRBV5-1 and TRBJ2-3, is KAGVTQTPRYLIKTRGQQVTLSCSPISGHRSVSWYQQTPGQGLQFLFEYFSETQRNKGNFPGRFSGRQFSNSRSEMNVSTLELGDSALYLCASSLFGTGGPDTQYFGPGTRLTVL.

The V gene is TRBV30, the J gene TRBJ1-1; D perhaps matches TRBD1 (6 bases). This CDR3 is 12 amino acids long. With 7 bases removed from V and 3 bases from J, the gap between germline ends came to 12 bases. CDR1 and CDR2 (germline): GTSNPN, SVGIG (reference sequence). The CDR3 reads CASRQGHTEAFF. The CDR3, as DNA: TGTGCCTCAAGGCAGGGGCACACTGAAGCTTTCTTT.

The chain links TRBV11-2 to TRBJ2-7, with a possible D match to TRBD1 (5 bases). The CDR3 extends over 15 amino acids. The V and J ends lost 1 base and 5 bases respectively, with 15 bases between them. CDR1 and CDR2 (germline): SGHAT, FQNNGV. The DNA for the CDR3 is TGTGCCAGCAGCTTAGGAGGACAACAGCCGAACGAGCAGTACTTC. Translated, it gives CASSLGGQQPNEQYF.

The V call is TRBV9, the J call TRBJ1-1; a weak D match, TRBD1 (5 bases). Germline V gene sequence: CDR1 SGDLS, CDR2 YYNGEE. CDR3 length equals 15 residues. The V end lost 4 bases, the J end lost 4 bases, and 17 bases lay between the germline ends. The CDR3 DNA reads TGTGCCAGCAGCACTCCACCGAGCCAGGGCACTGAAGCTTTCTTT. It codes for CASSTPPSQGTEAFF.

This chain connects TRBV20-1 to TRBJ1-4; D unresolved. Trimming removed 7 bases from V and 6 bases from J, with 15 bases in between. Per the germline V gene, CDR1 is DFQATT and CDR2 is SNEGSKA (reference sequence). The CDR3 is 13 amino acids. The CDR3 sequence: CSVWANGDEKLFF. The CDR3 DNA reads as TGCAGTGTTTGGGCGAACGGAGATGAAAAACTGTTTTTT.

The V gene is TRBV6-9, the J gene TRBJ2-7, with TRBD1 as a possible D gene (6 bases). CDR3 length: 12 residues. V gave up 2 bases and J gave up 6 bases, with 8 bases separating them. Germline V gene sequence: CDR1 MNHGY, CDR2 SVAAGI. The CDR3, as DNA: TGTGCCAGCAGTTATGCGGACAGCGAGCAGTACTTC. Protein sequence: CASSYADSEQYF.

This clone has at least ten counts. The chain uses TRBV30 and TRBJ1-2, with D unresolved. The CDR3 runs to 12 residues. V was trimmed by 3 bases and J by 2 bases, leaving 7 bases between them. Germline V gives CDR1 GTSNPN, CDR2 SVGIG (reference sequence). The CDR3 region has the DNA TGTGCCTGGAGGTGGGGAAACTATGGCTACACCTTC. The encoded protein is CAWRWGNYGYTF.

V usage is TRBV5-6 and J usage is TRBJ2-7; D is possibly TRBD2 (6 bases). Germline CDR1 and CDR2: SGHDT and YYEEEE. Trimming pared 1 base from V and 6 bases from J, leaving 17 bases between. This CDR3 is 15 amino acids long. The DNA of the CDR3 is TGTGCCAGCAGCTTGTCAGCGGGTGGTAAAGGCGAGCAGTACTTC. It specifies CASSLSAGGKGEQYF. Complete variable domain (other parts from reference TRBV5-6 and TRBJ2-7): DAGVTQSPTHLIKTRGQQVTLRCSPKSGHDTVSWYQQALGQGPQFIFQYYEEEERQRGNFPDRFSGHQFPNYSSELNVNALLLGDSALYLCASSLSAGGKGEQYFGPGTRLTVT.

This clone occurred a few times. The same CDR3 can be traced to other DNA sequences in this sample. The chain uses TRBV28 and TRBJ2-7, with 7 nucleotides matching TRBD1. J lost 7 bases, V lost 5 bases, and 11 bases had no gene match. The CDR3 totals 14 residues. Germline loops: CDR1 MDHEN, CDR2 SYDVKM. The CDR3, as DNA: TGTGCCAGCAGTCTACAGGGGCCGGTTGTTGAGCAGTACTTC. Translating it yields CASSLQGPVVEQYF.